Below, 12 T cell receptor beta chains from the same sample are listed, as sequenced in a study of T cells in Graves' hyperthyroidism and ophthalmopathy. RNA transcripts gave rise to amplified TCR beta CDR3 regions. Researchers ran a first-round RT-PCR on the TCR CDR3 using the HTBI primer set. TCRdb ran MiXCR on the multiplex PCR reads and lists one entry per CDR3 protein. The sample includes roughly 710,000 distinct CDR3 sequences, about 35% of them seen just once. The sample taken for sequencing was blood. The receptors shown here come from a woman between 40 and 55 years old with Graves' hyperthyroidism.

A few counts support this clonotype. V is TRBV11-2 and J is TRBJ2-7; D gene ambiguous. The CDR3 sequence is 15 residues long. Germline V gene sequence: CDR1 SGHAT, CDR2 FQNNGV. V lost 0 bases, J lost 3 bases, and 12 bases lay in between. CDR3 sequence reads: CASSLDGRAIYEQYF. Written as DNA, the CDR3 is TGTGCCAGCAGCTTAGATGGAAGGGCCATCTACGAGCAGTACTTC.

CDR3 sequence (DNA): TGTGCCAGCAGTTACAACAGATCCCCAGGGTTTGGGGACTATGGCTACACCTTC. Translation gives CASSYNRSPGFGDYGYTF. V usage is TRBV2 and J usage is TRBJ1-2; D perhaps matches TRBD1 (5 bases). Trimming cost V 5 bases and J 3 bases, with 25 bases left between them. The V gene's germline CDR1 is SNHLY and CDR2 FYNNEI. The CDR3 extends over 18 amino acids.

With regard to this clonotype: One junction end disagrees with the germline gene, perhaps due to a read error. V usage is TRBV6-5 and J usage is TRBJ1-5; 8 nucleotides align to TRBD1. This CDR3 has 16 amino acids. Looked up from germline, CDR1 is MNHEY and CDR2 is SVGAGI. The CDR3 sequence is CAISYSTQGAGQPQHF. CDR3 nucleotides: TGTGCCATCAGTTACTCGACGCAGGGGGCAGGTCAGCCCCAGCATTTT.

In DNA, the CDR3 is TGTGCCAGCAGCTTCCCGGAGAGCGACCCCGGGGAGCTGTTTTTT. Translated, it gives CASSFPESDPGELFF. This sequence joins TRBV2 and TRBJ2-2; D not resolved. Trimming shortened V by 6 bases and J by 6 bases, and 17 bases separated the two germline ends. The CDR3 sequence is 15 residues long. Germline CDR1 is SNHLY and CDR2 is FYNNEI.

This clonotype has ten or more counts. This chain links TRBV7-2 with TRBJ1-1, with a weak D call TRBD1 (5 bases). This CDR3 has 16 residues. Trimming cost V 1 base and J 5 bases, with 17 bases left between them. In germline, CDR1 is SGHTA, CDR2 FQGNSA. This chain's CDR3 is CASSLVGTLGGTEAFF. The DNA for the CDR3 is TGTGCCAGCAGCTTAGTTGGGACCCTTGGGGGAACTGAAGCTTTCTTT. The entire variable domain, with the rest obtained from reference TRBV7-2 and TRBJ1-1, is as follows: GAGVSQSPSNKVTEKGKDVELRCDPISGHTALYWYRQSLGQGLEFLIYFQGNSAPDKSGLPSDRFSAERTGGSVSTLTIQRTQQEDSAVYLCASSLVGTLGGTEAFFGQGTRLTVV.

This clonotype was seen many times. V is TRBV19 and J is TRBJ2-2; D is ambiguous. V lost 1 base, J lost 2 bases, and 8 bases lay in between. CDR1 LNHDA and CDR2 SQIVND come from the germline V gene (reference sequence). The CDR3 is 15 residues long. CDR3 nucleotides: TGTGCCAGTAGTATAGCGTTTCGTAACACCGGGGAGCTGTTTTTT. It specifies CASSIAFRNTGELFF.

This clonotype was detected a few times. This sequence joins TRBV29-1 and TRBJ1-1, with D possibly matching TRBD1 (5 bases). The CDR3 length is 14 residues. The germline V and J ends were trimmed by 7 bases and 4 bases, with 19 bases remaining between them. Germline values: CDR1 SQVTM, CDR2 ANQGSEA. CDR3 loop: CSADRGSSGTEAFF. CDR3 DNA: TGCAGCGCCGACCGGGGGTCGAGTGGCACTGAAGCTTTCTTT.

With regard to this clonotype: A junction boundary mismatches the germline segment, possibly from a read error. V and J are TRBV7-7 and TRBJ2-5, with TRBD2 matching 10 bases. From germline, CDR1 is SSHAT and CDR2 FNYEAQ (reference sequence). This CDR3 spans 15 amino acids. In DNA form, the CDR3 reads TGTGCTAGCAGCTTAGCGGGGGGCGCATCTGAGACCCAGTACTTC. Translated: CASSLAGGASETQYF.

The chain links TRBV5-5 to TRBJ2-7; possibly TRBD1 or TRBD2 for D (5 bases each). CDR1 is SGHKS and CDR2 is YYEKEE in the germline V gene (reference sequence). The CDR3 covers 16 residues. V lost 0 bases to trimming and J lost 3 bases, with 16 bases between them. CDR3 DNA sequence: TGTGCCAGCAGCTTGGGTGGGACCGATAATCTCTACGAGCAGTACTTC. Protein: CASSLGGTDNLYEQYF.

This chain connects TRBV2 to TRBJ2-3, with 10 bases aligning to TRBD2. The CDR3 length is 16 residues. Germline trimming cut 2 bases from V and 6 bases from J; bases unmatched to any gene: 8. CDR1 is SNHLY, CDR2 FYNNEI, per germline. The CDR3 DNA sequence: TGTGCCAGCAGTGAACTACTAGCGGGAAAGGATGATACGCAGTATTTT. It translates to CASSELLAGKDDTQYF.

This clonotype has at least ten counts. The chain has TRBV7-2 and TRBJ1-2; 9 nucleotides align to TRBD1. The trim removed 3 bases at V and 6 bases at J, leaving 14 bases unmatched. In germline, CDR1 is SGHTA, CDR2 FQGNSA. The CDR3 runs 17 residues. The CDR3 bases are TGTGCCAGCAGCTTGGGACAGGGAGGAATCCGCGGTGATGGCTACACCTTC. This encodes CASSLGQGGIRGDGYTF.

The chain links TRBV24-1 to TRBJ1-2; 7 nucleotides align to TRBD1. Germline V lookup: CDR1 KGHDR, CDR2 SFDVKD. CDR3 length: 15 amino acids. The V gene end was trimmed by 4 bases and the J gene end by 4 bases; junction bases not matched to a gene: 8. CDR3 loop: CATSETGTEVYGYTF. The CDR3 DNA follows: TGTGCCACCAGTGAAACCGGGACAGAGGTCTATGGCTACACCTTC.